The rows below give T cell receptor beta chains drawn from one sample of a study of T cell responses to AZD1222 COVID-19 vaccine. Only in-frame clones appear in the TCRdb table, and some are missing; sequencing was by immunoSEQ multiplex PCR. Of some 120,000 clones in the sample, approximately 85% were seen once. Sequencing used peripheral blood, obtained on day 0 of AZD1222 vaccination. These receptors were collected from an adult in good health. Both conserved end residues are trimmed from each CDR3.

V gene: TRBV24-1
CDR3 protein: ATSDPSLTNYGYT

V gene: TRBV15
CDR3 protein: ATSRGQGDSPLH

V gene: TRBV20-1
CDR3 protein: SARRDYEQY

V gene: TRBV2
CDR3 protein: ASAPGQSNQPQH

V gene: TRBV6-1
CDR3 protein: ASSEISYEQY

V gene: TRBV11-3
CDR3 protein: ASSLTILGEGETQY

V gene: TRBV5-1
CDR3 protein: ASSPQGQNTEAF

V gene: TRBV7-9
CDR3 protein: ASRLTLAGSTGELF

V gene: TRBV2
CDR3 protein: ASSGIGETLH

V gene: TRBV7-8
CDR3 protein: ASSLVRDGYT

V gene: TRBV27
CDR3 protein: ASSPGTGGTTTEAF

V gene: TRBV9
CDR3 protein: ASSVVGNQPQH

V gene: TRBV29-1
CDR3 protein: SVGHRYEQF

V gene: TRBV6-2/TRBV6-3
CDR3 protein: ASSYRTGPYGYT

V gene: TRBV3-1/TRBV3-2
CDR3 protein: ASSLVGSEQY

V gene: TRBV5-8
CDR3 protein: ASSLDVYSGNTIY

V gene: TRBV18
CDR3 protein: ASSAISSGSYEQY

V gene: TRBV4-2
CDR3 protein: ASSFNGGHNEQF

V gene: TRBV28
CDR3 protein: ASSFGGHPGYT

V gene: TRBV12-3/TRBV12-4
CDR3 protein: ASSPGLVFRF

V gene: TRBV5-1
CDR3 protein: AISTGDFPDTQY

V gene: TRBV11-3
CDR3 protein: ASSTGDLNTEAF

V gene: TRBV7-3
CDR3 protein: ASSLGSLNTEAF

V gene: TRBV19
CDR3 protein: ASSIGTGTAGNTIY

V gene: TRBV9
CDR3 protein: ASRGDGDTIY

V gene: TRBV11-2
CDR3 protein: ASRPPGLAVSLQY

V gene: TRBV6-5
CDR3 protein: ASTTPVNIEAF

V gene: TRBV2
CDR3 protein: ASSGAYEQY

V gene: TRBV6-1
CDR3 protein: ASSVTTGINNQPQH

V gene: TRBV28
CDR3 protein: ASVPGGLGVNTEAF

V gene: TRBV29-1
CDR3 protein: ATSGQGTYEQY

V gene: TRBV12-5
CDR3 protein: ASGNYGYT

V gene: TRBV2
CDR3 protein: ASIQGANEQF

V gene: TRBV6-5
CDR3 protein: ASSYSGLFYEQY

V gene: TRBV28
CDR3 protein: ASKTFSSGEKLF

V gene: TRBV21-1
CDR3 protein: ASSQGAMGETQY

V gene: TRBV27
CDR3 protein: ASSLAGRYGYT

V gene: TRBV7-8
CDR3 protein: ASSPTSGAPYNEQF

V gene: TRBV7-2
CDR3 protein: ASIGSDTQY

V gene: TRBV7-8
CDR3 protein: ASSLAGQPQH

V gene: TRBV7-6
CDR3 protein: ASIPIAGLSSYNEQF

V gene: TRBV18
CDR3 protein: ASSPPLDITEAF

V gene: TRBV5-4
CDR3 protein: ASSPRGTGNTIY

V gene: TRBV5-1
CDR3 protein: ASSPNPGVNYGYT

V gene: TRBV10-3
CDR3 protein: AISEPGQGSF

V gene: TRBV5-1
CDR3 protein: ASSLEGGGYT

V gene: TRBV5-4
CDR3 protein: ASSFTSGNTGELF

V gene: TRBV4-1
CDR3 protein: ASSPATGTGANVLT

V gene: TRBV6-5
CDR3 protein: ASSYLSRTAEAF

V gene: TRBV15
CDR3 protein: ATSRGDGENEKLF

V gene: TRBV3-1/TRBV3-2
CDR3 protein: ASSRRGSLNTGELF

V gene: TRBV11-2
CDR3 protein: AGSSGGADTQY

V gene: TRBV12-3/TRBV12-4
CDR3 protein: ASSLPNGYT

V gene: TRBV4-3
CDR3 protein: ASSQDRHVVGYT

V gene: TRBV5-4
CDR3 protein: ASSVEEHNSPLH

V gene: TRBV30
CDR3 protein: AWSPKQGTLTPFYSNQPQH

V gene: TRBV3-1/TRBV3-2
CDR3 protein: ASSQDQGLRGYT

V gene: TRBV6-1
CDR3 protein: ASSEAGGLLYGYT

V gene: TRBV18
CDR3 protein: ASSPRRGPSGNTIY